The clone carrying this T cell receptor beta chain turned up a few times. No antigen is known for it. The data were taken from a study of beta chain features in type 1 diabetes. Findings and limits, study-wide: People with Type 1 diabetes carried modestly yet significantly shorter TCRB CDR3s in all four CD4+ subsets.

The whole isolated RNA underwent reverse transcription, so sequencing captured expressed TCRB transcripts. The repertoire was sequenced with immunoSEQ multiplex PCR; TCRdb's copy has only in-frame clones and lacks some. There are roughly 150,000 clones in the sample; about 9% occur only once, and under 0.65% lies in the top ten. The CDR3 covers 16 residues. Trimming took 1 base from V and 9 from J; bases not matched to a gene: 11. Germline assignment: CDR1 SGHNT and CDR2 YENEEA. This chain uses TRBV11-3 with TRBJ2-1; TRBD1 matches 8 bases. Sequenced sample: central memory CD4+ T cells from blood. The receptor's source is a woman in her late teens or twenties with type 1 diabetes. CDR3 sequence reads: CASSLGQGASGGEQFF. The CDR3, as DNA: TGTGCCAGCAGCTTAGGGCAGGGGGCATCGGGCGGTGAGCAGTTCTTC.